One sample yielded the 22 T cell receptor beta chains listed below, sequenced in a study of T cell repertoires in cytomegalovirus infection. TCRdb re-analysed the reads in MiXCR, keeping a single row per CDR3 protein. The sample consists of approximately 24,000 distinct CDR3 sequences, 20% to 25% of them appearing once. These receptors lack a known antigen. Source: CD8+ T cells from cultured PBMCs, taken from culture after CMV antigen stimulation. Receptors were obtained from a human donor in good health (CMV status not recorded). Some clones in this sample may be carry-over from other donors' samples.

This chain uses TRBV4-3 with TRBJ2-3, with D perhaps matching TRBD1 or TRBD2 (6 bases each). Germline lookup yields CDR1 LGHNA and CDR2 YSLEER. CDR3 length: 15 amino acids. The V and J ends lost 0 bases and 3 bases respectively, with 10 bases between them. The CDR3 protein is CASSQDTGATDTQYF. The CDR3 DNA is TGCGCCAGCAGCCAAGATACGGGGGCGACAGATACGCAGTATTTT.

The chain uses TRBV23-1 and TRBJ2-7; 9 nucleotides align to TRBD2. TRBV23-1 is an ORF; its function is uncertain. This CDR3 has 16 amino acids. V lost 2 bases, J lost 5 bases, and 10 bases stayed unmatched. The CDR3 DNA reads as TGCGCCAGCAGTCAAATCACGGCGGGGGGGATGCACGAGCAGTACTTC. Residues: CASSQITAGGMHEQYF.

This rearrangement joins TRBV7-9 to TRBJ2-5; TRBD1 is a possible D gene (7 bases). From germline, CDR1 is SEHNR and CDR2 FQNEAQ (reference sequence). There are 16 residues in the CDR3. Trimming stripped 5 bases from V and 5 bases from J, with 21 bases between. The CDR3 spells CASSPPAGTEAETQYF. CDR3 DNA: TGTGCCAGCAGCCCCCCGGCGGGGACAGAAGCGGAGACCCAGTACTTC.

J is TRBJ2-6 and V is TRBV19; a weak D match, TRBD2 (5 bases). This CDR3 is 16 amino acids long. CDR1 is LNHDA, CDR2 SQIVND, per germline (reference sequence). V was shortened by 1 base and J by 2 bases, with 9 bases between the two germline ends. The CDR3 region has the DNA TGTGCCAGTAGTATAGCGGGGAGTACTGGGGCCAACGTCCTGACTTTC. Residues: CASSIAGSTGANVLTF.

This clonotype was counted at least ten times. The chain couples TRBV2 to TRBJ2-3; a possible D gene is TRBD1 (5 bases). Germline CDR1 SNHLY, CDR2 FYNNEI. The CDR3 has 15 amino acids. The ends were cut back, 4 bases at V and 0 bases at J, with 11 bases in the middle. In DNA form, the CDR3 reads TGTGCCAGCAGTGGAGTGAGACAGAGCACAGATACGCAGTATTTT. Translated: CASSGVRQSTDTQYF. Based on the CDR3 plus reference TRBV2 and TRBJ2-3, the full variable domain is EPEVTQTPSHQVTQMGQEVILRCVPISNHLYFYWYRQILGQKVEFLVSFYNNEISEKSEIFDDQFSVERPDGSNFTLKIRSTKLEDSAMYFCASSGVRQSTDTQYFGPGTRLTVL.

V is TRBV20-1 and J is TRBJ2-7, with D perhaps matching TRBD2 (6 bases). The CDR3 totals 15 residues. V was pared by 3 bases and J by 4 bases, with 19 bases between. Germline assignment: CDR1 DFQATT and CDR2 SNEGSKA (reference sequence). The CDR3 reads CSASPPTGGEYEQYF. In nucleotides, the CDR3 is TGCAGTGCTAGCCCCCCGACCGGGGGTGAGTACGAGCAGTACTTC.

As regards this clonotype: A read error is possible here, since a much larger clone lies one base away. V gene TRBV7-8 combines with J gene TRBJ2-1, with TRBD1 identical over 9 bases. Germline CDR1 reads SGHVS; CDR2 reads FQNEAQ. The CDR3 runs to 16 residues. The CDR3 nucleotides are TGTACCAGCAGCTTATCCACAGGGGGCGAATACAATGAGCAGTTCTTC. Amino acid sequence: CTSSLSTGGEYNEQFF.

This clonotype has just a few counts. The chain uses TRBV5-5 and TRBJ2-1, with 9 nucleotides matching TRBD2. The CDR3 runs to 16 residues. The ends lost 0 bases at V and 5 bases at J; junction bases unmatched: 6. Germline values: CDR1 SGHKS, CDR2 YYEKEE (reference sequence). The CDR3 DNA reads TGTGCCAGCAGCTTGGTTCTAGCGGGGACAGACAATGAGCAGTTCTTC. This gives the protein CASSLVLAGTDNEQFF. Supplemented by reference TRBV5-5 and TRBJ2-1, the full variable domain reads DAGVTQSPTHLIKTRGQQVTLRCSPISGHKSVSWYQQVLGQGPQFIFQYYEKEERGRGNFPDRFSARQFPNYSSELNVNALLLGDSALYLCASSLVLAGTDNEQFFGPGTRLTVL.

This chain links TRBV19 with TRBJ1-1; D unclear. Germline V gene lookup returns CDR1 LNHDA and CDR2 SQIVND (reference sequence). This CDR3 region has 15 residues. V was shortened by 3 bases and J by 4 bases, with 15 bases between the two germline ends. This CDR3 reads CASSMLAGVGTEAFF. In nucleotides, the CDR3 is TGTGCCAGTAGTATGTTGGCAGGAGTCGGCACTGAAGCTTTCTTT.

The chain combines TRBV2 with TRBJ2-1; D ambiguous. Trimming cost V 4 bases and J 10 bases, with 8 bases left between them. CDR1 is SNHLY, CDR2 FYNNEI, per germline. The CDR3 sequence is 11 residues long. The CDR3 DNA follows: TGTGCCAGCAGTGTTCGGAGAGAGCAGTTCTTC. Encoded protein: CASSVRREQFF.

This clonotype was seen only a few times. The J gene is TRBJ2-1, the V gene TRBV6-2 or TRBV6-3; 10 bases match TRBD2. The CDR3 is made up of 15 amino acids. CDR1 MNHEY and CDR2 SVGEGT come from the germline V gene. The junction had 11 bases not matched to a gene; V was cut back by 7 bases and J by 8 bases. The CDR3 loop is CASNEEAGGLDEQFF. CDR3 nucleotide sequence: TGTGCCAGCAACGAGGAAGCGGGGGGGCTTGATGAGCAGTTCTTC.

This clonotype is a singleton in its sample. A much larger clonotype is one base distant, so this may be a read error. This chain connects TRBV18 to TRBJ2-1; 10 bases are shared with TRBD2. Per germline, CDR1 KGHSH and CDR2 LQKENI. This CDR3 comprises 16 residues. The CDR3 nucleotides read TGTGCCAGCTCACCTCCCGAAGCGGGGGGGGAGAATGTGCAGTTCTTC. Residues: CASSPPEAGGENVQFF.

The chain couples TRBV11-1 to TRBJ1-5, with 11 bases identical to TRBD1. Losses at the gene ends were 5 bases for V and 4 bases for J; bases not matched to a gene: 7. CDR1 and CDR2 (germline): SGHAT, FQDESV (reference sequence). This CDR3 has 16 amino acids. This CDR3 reads CASSLTDRGRNQPQHF. In nucleotides, the CDR3 is TGTGCCAGCAGCCTAACGGACAGGGGGCGTAATCAGCCCCAGCATTTT.

The J gene is TRBJ1-5, the V gene TRBV5-1, with 7 bases that match TRBD1. The V gene end was trimmed by 0 bases and the J gene end by 0 bases; junction bases not matched to a gene: 9. The CDR3 spans 18 residues. Per the germline V gene, CDR1 is SGHRS and CDR2 is YFSETQ. CDR3 nucleotides: TGCGCCAGCAGCTTGGGAGACAGGGAGGCAGATAGCAATCAGCCCCAGCATTTT. Encoded protein: CASSLGDREADSNQPQHF. Using reference TRBV5-1 and TRBJ1-5 for the parts outside the CDR3, the full variable domain is KAGVTQTPRYLIKTRGQQVTLSCSPISGHRSVSWYQQTPGQGLQFLFEYFSETQRNKGNFPGRFSGRQFSNSRSEMNVSTLELGDSALYLCASSLGDREADSNQPQHFGDGTRLSIL.

The sample holds a few counts of this clonotype. The chain carries TRBV3-1 and TRBJ1-2; D not resolved. Trimming cost V 1 base and J 5 bases, with 8 bases left between them. Germline loops: CDR1 LGHDT, CDR2 YNNKEL (reference sequence). The length of the CDR3 is 13 residues. As DNA, the CDR3 is TGTGCCAGCAGCCAAGGCGCGCAGTATGGCTACACCTTC. Protein sequence: CASSQGAQYGYTF.

The CDR3 bases are TGTGCCAGCAGTTGGCAAAGCGGGGCCGGCACAGATACGCAGTATTTT. Translation: CASSWQSGAGTDTQYF. The chain is built from TRBV6-5 and TRBJ2-3; 7 nucleotides line up with TRBD2. J lost 1 base, V lost 4 bases, and 8 bases had no gene match. CDR3 length equals 16 residues. Germline loops: CDR1 MNHEY, CDR2 SVGAGI.

This clonotype was seen only a few times. The CDR3 loop is CASSITLVGGYTF. As DNA, the CDR3 is TGTGCCAGTAGTATTACTTTGGTCGGAGGCTACACCTTC. The V and J genes are TRBV19 and TRBJ1-2; D is uncertain. Trimming removed 3 bases from V and 8 bases from J, with 13 bases in between. CDR3 length: 13 residues. The V gene's germline CDR1 is LNHDA and CDR2 SQIVND (reference sequence).

This clonotype was counted only a few times. The rearrangement uses TRBV7-8 and TRBJ2-7; 7 bases agree with TRBD2. J gave up 5 bases and V 6 bases, and 4 bases lay outside the gene matches. There are 12 residues in the CDR3. CDR1 and CDR2 (germline): SGHVS, FQNEAQ. CDR3 DNA sequence: TGTGCCAGCAGTTGGCGGGGGAACGAGCAGTACTTC. As protein: CASSWRGNEQYF.

This clonotype was seen many times. The rearrangement links TRBV7-8 to TRBJ2-7, with TRBD1 matching 9 bases. The CDR3 is 15 residues long. In germline, CDR1 is SGHVS, CDR2 FQNEAQ. V trimming: 2 bases; J trimming: 2 bases; junction bases outside the gene matches: 4. CDR3 DNA sequence: TGTGCCAGCAGCTTATTCGGGACAGGGACCTACGAGCAGTACTTC. Its protein product is CASSLFGTGTYEQYF.

The chain uses TRBV5-1 and TRBJ1-5, with D possibly TRBD1 on 6 matching bases. Per the germline V gene, CDR1 is SGHRS and CDR2 is YFSETQ. The CDR3 has 17 amino acids. V dropped 0 bases and J dropped 4 bases, with 17 bases sitting between them. This chain's CDR3 is CASSLGPDRGGNQPQHF. The DNA of the CDR3 is TGCGCCAGCAGCTTGGGCCCAGACAGAGGGGGGAATCAGCCCCAGCATTTT. Looking up the rest from reference TRBV5-1 and TRBJ1-5 gives the full variable domain: KAGVTQTPRYLIKTRGQQVTLSCSPISGHRSVSWYQQTPGQGLQFLFEYFSETQRNKGNFPGRFSGRQFSNSRSEMNVSTLELGDSALYLCASSLGPDRGGNQPQHFGDGTRLSIL.

The rearrangement joins TRBV6-8 to TRBJ1-6, with TRBD1 as a possible D gene (6 bases). Trimming cost V 6 bases and J 7 bases, with 13 bases left between them. CDR3 size: 14 residues. From germline, CDR1 is MNHGY and CDR2 SAAAGT. The CDR3 here is CASRQGGGNSPLHF. DNA of the CDR3: TGTGCCAGCAGACAGGGAGGCGGAAATTCACCCCTCCACTTT.

This clonotype was seen a handful of times. This rearrangement joins TRBV4-2 to TRBJ2-3; the D is unclear. Trimming left V 5 bases short and J 6 bases short, with 15 bases between. The CDR3 runs to 14 residues. Germline V gene lookup returns CDR1 LGHNA and CDR2 YNFKEQ. The CDR3 loop reads CASSSLTQTDTQYF. The CDR3 DNA sequence: TGTGCCAGCAGCTCGCTGACCCAGACCGATACGCAGTATTTT.